The rows below give T cell receptor beta chains drawn from one sample of a study of cytomegalovirus exposure and HLA in healthy donors. Using immunoSEQ multiplex PCR, the repertoire was profiled, and TCRdb retains in-frame clones only, with some absent. The data contain more than 140,000 clones, 64% of them seen just once; the ten biggest clones take up 3%. Sequenced input: PBMCs. These receptors originate from a woman between 25 and 40 years old in good health and CMV-seropositive. Each CDR3 is given with its conserved first and last residue. The D gene is left open where the match is weak. Some rows mark clone size as missing; the rest say once, few, many or name a class of expanded clone.

13,.,TRBJ2-3,TRBD2,TRBV6-4,CASRDLAGDTQYF,TGTGCCAGCAGGGATTTAGCGGGAGATACGCAGTATTTT
14,.,TRBJ2-7,.,TRBV5-4,CASSLAGDIYEQYF,TGTGCCAGCAGCTTGGCAGGGGATATCTACGAGCAGTACTTC
13,.,TRBJ1-1,TRBD1,TRBV13,CASSFTGGSEAFF,TGTGCCAGCAGCTTTACAGGGGGCTCTGAAGCTTTCTTT
17,.,TRBJ2-1,TRBD1,TRBV13,CASSPKYRGLSYNEQFF,TGTGCCAGCAGCCCCAAATACAGGGGATTATCCTACAATGAGCAGTTCTTC
15,.,TRBJ1-1,.,TRBV7-9,CASSSGSGIDTTAFF,TGTGCCAGCAGCTCCGGGTCGGGGATTGATACAACAGCTTTCTTT
14,.,TRBJ1-5,.,TRBV5-4,CASSLRGSNQPQHF,TGTGCCAGCAGCTTGCGGGGGAGCAATCAGCCCCAGCATTTT
13,few,TRBJ2-5,TRBD2,TRBV30,CAWRSGSGETQYF,TGTGCCTGGAGAAGCGGGAGTGGGGAGACCCAGTACTTC
16,.,TRBJ2-7,.,TRBV10-3,CAISEREPATSYEQYF,TGTGCCATCAGTGAGCGGGAGCCGGCTACCTCCTACGAGCAGTACTTC
14,.,TRBJ1-1,.,TRBV6-6,CASSYSVTGTEAFF,TGTGCCAGCAGTTACTCGGTCACGGGGACTGAAGCTTTCTTT
15,.,TRBJ2-7,TRBD1,TRBV6-4,CASRDLGTGDYEQYF,TGTGCCAGCAGGGACCTCGGGACAGGGGACTACGAGCAGTACTTC
14,few,TRBJ2-7,.,TRBV6-5,CASSYSIRGYEQYF,TGTGCCAGCAGTTACTCGATTAGGGGGTACGAGCAGTACTTC
12,few,TRBJ2-1,TRBD2,TRBV30,CAWGEGPLEQFF,TGTGCCTGGGGGGAGGGGCCCCTCGAGCAGTTCTTC
14,.,TRBJ1-1,TRBD1,TRBV28,CASGWTGMNTEAFF,TGTGCCAGCGGGTGGACAGGCATGAACACTGAAGCTTTCTTT
12,.,TRBJ1-1,.,TRBV25-1,CASRTGGTEAFF,TGTGCCAGCAGAACAGGAGGGACTGAAGCTTTCTTT
15,.,TRBJ1-5,.,TRBV6-5,CASSYSTGVNQPQHF,TGTGCCAGCAGTTACTCTACGGGGGTCAATCAGCCCCAGCATTTT
15,.,TRBJ2-1,TRBD2,TRBV5-1,CASSSTSGRSDEQFF,TGCGCCAGCAGTTCTACTAGCGGGAGGTCTGATGAGCAGTTCTTC
15,few,TRBJ1-2,TRBD1,TRBV18,CASSPNRDREGGYTF,TGTGCCAGCTCACCAAACCGGGACAGGGAAGGTGGCTACACCTTC
15,.,TRBJ1-2,.,TRBV7-9,CASSLAITSAWGYTF,TGTGCCAGCAGCTTAGCCATAACTAGTGCTTGGGGCTACACCTTC
15,.,TRBJ1-1,.,TRBV10-3,CAISERGGLDTEAFF,TGTGCCATCAGTGAGAGGGGGGGGCTGGACACTGAAGCTTTCTTT
15,.,TRBJ1-4,TRBD1,TRBV13,CASSLGQGGGEKLFF,TGTGCCAGCAGCCTGGGACAGGGAGGAGGAGAAAAACTGTTTTTT
12,.,TRBJ1-1,.,TRBV4-2,CASSQGQTEAFF,TGTGCCAGCAGCCAAGGACAGACCGAAGCTTTCTTT
19,.,TRBJ2-1,TRBD1,TRBV5-6,CASSYGTGNPFLTYNEQFF,TGTGCCAGCAGCTACGGGACAGGGAACCCCTTCTTAACCTACAATGAGCAGTTCTTC
13,.,TRBJ1-5,.,TRBV4-1,CASSPNSQQPQHF,TGCGCCAGCAGCCCAAACAGCCAACAGCCCCAGCATTTT
15,few,TRBJ1-2,TRBD1,TRBV7-9,CASSLGHRGPGGYTF,TGTGCCAGCAGCTTAGGGCACAGGGGGCCGGGTGGCTACACCTTC
16,.,TRBJ1-2,TRBD1,TRBV25-1,CASSKWGQSDNYGYTF,TGTGCCAGCAGTAAATGGGGACAGTCCGACAACTATGGCTACACCTTC
13,.,TRBJ2-7,TRBD1,TRBV10-3,CAISGTGAREQYF,TGTGCCATTTCTGGGACAGGGGCGCGCGAGCAGTACTTC
14,.,TRBJ2-7,TRBD1,TRBV27,CASSLTGGAYEQYF,TGTGCCAGCAGTTTAACAGGGGGCGCCTACGAGCAGTACTTC
14,.,TRBJ2-7,TRBD1,TRBV6-1,CASRTGTGFYEQYF,TGTGCCAGCAGAACGGGGACAGGGTTCTACGAGCAGTACTTC
12,few,TRBJ2-7,.,TRBV10-3,CAISKGAGEQYF,TGTGCCATCAGTAAGGGGGCGGGGGAGCAGTACTTC
16,.,TRBJ1-5,.,TRBV28,CASSSHPGQPNQPQHF,TGTGCCAGCAGTTCCCACCCCGGACAGCCCAATCAGCCCCAGCATTTT
15,.,TRBJ1-1,.,TRBV27,CASSLVGAPNTEAFF,TGTGCCAGCAGTTTAGTGGGGGCCCCGAACACTGAAGCTTTCTTT